This TCR beta chain is from a study of T-cell memory formation after mild COVID-19 (dated by TCRdb to about 2021). The study in broad terms: TCR sequence clusters from the two donors were largely donor specific. T-cell clones expanding and contracting after mild COVID-19 in two donors were tracked by longitudinal TCRalpha and TCRbeta repertoire sequencing. Two young, previously healthy adult volunteers made up the cohort, one male and one female. The paper as a whole reports these results and caveats: From day 15 to 85, contracting clones showed balanced CD4/CD8 phenotypes, whereas a second wave of clones that expanded from day 15 to 37 leaned towards CD4+. The study included only a couple of mild cases, and larger cohorts that include severe cases with pre-infection samples were judged to be necessary. Contracting CD4+ clones were found mainly in CM and EM memory subsets, while CD8+ clones were enriched in EMRA. Whether the second-wave clones peaking on day 37 were SARS-CoV-2 specific was not confirmed. The detection of some responding clones in pre-infection memory suggests that pre-existing cross-reactive memory T cells joined the SARS-CoV-2 response.

Ficoll-Paque density gradient centrifugation was used to isolate PBMCs. In regard to this clonotype: The target of this receptor is not known. No quality values exist for individual bases; no much larger clone is one base distant.

Sequencing relied on an Illumina NovaSeq 6000. cDNA libraries for TCRalpha and TCRbeta were prepared by 5'RACE using constant-segment primers, with sample barcodes and unique molecular identifiers added. RNA was extracted from every sample with Trizol reagent. Library amplification was performed in two PCR steps, and a second sample barcode and Illumina TruSeq adapters were introduced in the second step. Libraries were sequenced on an Illumina NovaSeq with 2 x 150 bp paired-end reads. The source study handled its data this way. The reads were demultiplexed and collapsed into UMI-guided consensus sequences using migec v1.2.7. Using mixcr v2.1.11, UMI consensuses were aligned to TRA and TRB V and J templates and then assembled into clonotypes. Clonotypes were classified as expanded or contracted when called significant by both edgeR and NoisET, with noise models trained on biological replicates. For edgeR calls, a false discovery rate-adjusted p below 0.01 and a log2 fold-change threshold of 1 were applied. As an exploratory analysis of dynamics, max-normalized trajectories of the 1000 most abundant clonotypes were examined by PCA with hierarchical clustering. Each responding clone was given a CD4 or CD8 phenotype based on the CD4+ and CD8+ repertoires, which had been sequenced separately. TCRdb cleaned the public reads at Q25 with fastp, built clones with MiXCR and kept in-frame beta chains. Each record represents a unique CDR3 protein, reported with the most common genes and DNA among its rows. TCRdb, rather than the study authors, made the V and J calls. The sample yields around 190,000 distinct CDR3 sequences; approximately 17% were counted once. The top ten clones comprise more than 3% of the sample.

The germline V gene gives CDR1 as KGHSH and CDR2 as LQKENI. V sheds 6 bases and J sheds 5 bases, leaving 13 bases between their ends. From cysteine to phenylalanine, the CDR3 is 14 amino acids long. The entry retains the CDR3 DNA only, 42 bases that are in frame from base 1. The specimen was PBMCs or a T cell subset sorted from them (not recorded which). The chain is encoded by TRBV18 joined to TRBJ2-2; TRBD1 is perhaps the D gene, given 6 matching bases. This TCR derives from a man aged 18 to 30 who had mild COVID-19 (a few samples of this study predate the infection). The sample titles of this study are shuffled in the database, so cell type and time point are left out; the donor was told from shared clones. Read as DNA, the sequence is TGTGCCAGCTCGCAGAGACAGGTTACCGGGGAGCTGTTTTTT. Its translation reads: CASSQRQVTGELFF.